These 11 T cell receptor beta chains were all obtained from the same sample, sequenced in a study of shared clonotypes between healthy human individuals. Some clones are missing from TCRdb's copy, which holds only in-frame ones; the method was immunoSEQ multiplex PCR. Of 2.3 million or so clones listed, more than 85% were seen once; the top ten hold 0.3% to 0.4%. The specimen was naive CD4+ T cells from PBMCs. Subset defined: CD45RA+ positively selected. The receptors shown here come from a man aged 18-30 years in good health. Some clones in this sample may be carry-over from other donors' samples.

This chain links TRBV9 with TRBJ1-2; D gene unclear. CDR3 length: 13 amino acids. CDR1 SGDLS and CDR2 YYNGEE come from the germline V gene. V was pared by 4 bases and J by 8 bases, with 15 bases between. In DNA form, the CDR3 reads TGTGCCAGCAGCAAGGAAATAAGTCTGGGCTACACCTTC. This encodes CASSKEISLGYTF.

V gene TRBV29-1 combines with J gene TRBJ1-1; a possible D gene is TRBD1 (6 bases). Germline CDR1 SQVTM, CDR2 ANQGSEA. V gave up 4 bases and J gave up 5 bases, with 11 bases separating them. The CDR3 is made up of 12 amino acids. The CDR3 here is CSVVWQGTEAFF. CDR3 sequence (DNA): TGCAGCGTTGTGTGGCAGGGGACTGAAGCTTTCTTT.

This clone has just a few counts. J is TRBJ1-1 and V is TRBV11-2, with D unresolved. The CDR3 is 15 residues long. The V and J ends lost 0 bases and 6 bases respectively, with 14 bases between them. Per germline, CDR1 SGHAT and CDR2 FQNNGV. In DNA form, the CDR3 reads TGTGCCAGCAGCTTAGAGGCTGGGTATGAAGCTGAAGCTTTCTTT. Residues: CASSLEAGYEAEAFF. Full variable domain (outside the CDR3, taken from reference TRBV11-2 and TRBJ1-1): EAGVAQSPRYKIIEKRQSVAFWCNPISGHATLYWYQQILGQGPKLLIQFQNNGVVDDSQLPKDRFSAERLKGVDSTLKIQPAKLEDSAVYLCASSLEAGYEAEAFFGQGTRLTVV.

This sequence joins TRBV9 and TRBJ2-7; 7 nucleotides align to TRBD2. The CDR3 spans 15 residues. Germline-derived CDR1 and CDR2 are SGDLS and YYNGEE. Trimming removed 3 bases from V and 0 bases from J; junction bases left unmatched: 6. DNA for the CDR3: TGTGCCAGCAGCGAGCGGGGCGGGGTCTCCTACGAGCAGTACTTC. It yields the protein CASSERGGVSYEQYF.

The CDR3 nucleotides are TGTGCCAGCAGCCGCCAACAGGGATTCTCCTACGAGCAGTACTTC. This sequence encodes CASSRQQGFSYEQYF. The J gene is TRBJ2-7, the V gene TRBV7-9; possible D gene TRBD1, 6 bases. Germline V gives CDR1 SEHNR, CDR2 FQNEAQ (reference sequence). V dropped 5 bases and J dropped 0 bases, with 14 bases sitting between them. CDR3 length: 15 residues.

This clone showed up just a few times. The rearrangement uses TRBV27 and TRBJ2-2; TRBD1 matches 7 bases. This CDR3 region has 15 residues. Germline V CDR1 and CDR2: MNHEY, SMNVEV (reference sequence). Trimming cost V 7 bases and J 3 bases; bases outside gene matches: 8. The CDR3, as DNA: TGTGCCAGCAATCCTAGACAGGGATACACCGGGGAGCTGTTTTTT. As protein: CASNPRQGYTGELFF.

In this sample, this clone turned up a few times. The chain carries TRBV30 and TRBJ1-5, with unresolved D. The CDR3 is 12 amino acids. The germline gives CDR1 GTSNPN, CDR2 SVGIG (reference sequence). V was shortened by 1 base and J by 5 bases, with 6 bases between the two germline ends. This CDR3 is CAWSDVDQPQHF. CDR3 in DNA: TGTGCCTGGAGTGACGTAGATCAGCCCCAGCATTTT. Full variable domain (outside the CDR3, taken from reference TRBV30 and TRBJ1-5): SQTIHQWPATLVQPVGSPLSLECTVEGTSNPNLYWYRQAAGRGLQLLFYSVGIGQISSEVPQNLSASRPQDRQFILSSKKLLLSDSGFYLCAWSDVDQPQHFGDGTRLSIL.

This clone was recorded only once. V is TRBV27 and J is TRBJ2-3; TRBD2 is a possible D gene (6 bases). Deletions cut 2 bases from V and 3 bases from J, with 18 bases between. CDR1 MNHEY and CDR2 SMNVEV come from the germline V gene (reference sequence). The CDR3 runs 17 residues. CDR3 protein: CASSLRSGSGRTDTQYF. CDR3 coding DNA: TGTGCCAGCAGTTTACGCTCGGGCTCGGGGAGGACAGATACGCAGTATTTT.

The chain has TRBV7-9 and TRBJ2-6, with D uncertain. Looked up from germline, CDR1 is SEHNR and CDR2 is FQNEAQ (reference sequence). The length of the CDR3 is 17 residues. Trimming removed 5 bases at V and 0 bases at J, with 14 bases between. The CDR3, as DNA: TGTGCCAGCAGCCCCGTTGATATTGGCTCTGGGGCCAACGTCCTGACTTTC. It codes for CASSPVDIGSGANVLTF.

Note on this clone: One junction end does not reproduce the germline sequence, and a read error may be involved. The rearrangement uses TRBV20-1 and TRBJ2-1; TRBD1 might be the D (5 bases). The CDR3 spans 11 residues. Germline loops: CDR1 DFQATT, CDR2 SNEGSKA (reference sequence). DNA for the CDR3: TGCAGTGCTGCAGGGTACAGTGAGCAGTTCTTC. This gives the protein CSAAGYSEQFF.

V is TRBV28 and J is TRBJ1-1; 9 nucleotides align to TRBD1. Germline CDR1 and CDR2: MDHEN and SYDVKM. The V gene end was trimmed by 6 bases and the J gene end by 10 bases; junction bases not matched to a gene: 9. The CDR3 spans 13 residues. CDR3 in amino acids: CASSWGQGYTAFF. For the CDR3, the DNA is TGTGCCAGCAGCTGGGGACAGGGCTACACAGCTTTCTTT.